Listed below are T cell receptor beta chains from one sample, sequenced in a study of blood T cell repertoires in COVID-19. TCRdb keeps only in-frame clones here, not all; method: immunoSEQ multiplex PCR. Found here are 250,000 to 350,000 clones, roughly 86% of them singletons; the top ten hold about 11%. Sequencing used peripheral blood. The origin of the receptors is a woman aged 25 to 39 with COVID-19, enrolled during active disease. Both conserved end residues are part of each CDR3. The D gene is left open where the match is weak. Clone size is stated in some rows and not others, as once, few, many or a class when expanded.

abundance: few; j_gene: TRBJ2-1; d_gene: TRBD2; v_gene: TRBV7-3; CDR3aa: CASSQVASGDNEQFF; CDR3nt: TGTGCCAGCAGCCAGGTGGCTAGCGGAGACAATGAGCAGTTCTTC
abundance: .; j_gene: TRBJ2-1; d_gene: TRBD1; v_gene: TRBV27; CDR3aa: CASTSRTGAYNEQFF; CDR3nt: TGTGCCAGCACCTCCCGGACAGGGGCCTACAATGAGCAGTTCTTC
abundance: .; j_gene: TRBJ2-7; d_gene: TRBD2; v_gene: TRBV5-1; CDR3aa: CASSFGGRTYEQYF; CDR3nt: TGCGCCAGCAGCTTTGGCGGGAGAACCTACGAGCAGTACTTC
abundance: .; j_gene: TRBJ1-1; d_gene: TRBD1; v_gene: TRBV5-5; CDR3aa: CASSLAGQGTFF; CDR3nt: TGTGCCAGCAGCTTGGCGGGACAGGGGACTTTCTTT
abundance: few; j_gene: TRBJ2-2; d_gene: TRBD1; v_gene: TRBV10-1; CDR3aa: CASSESDRDTGELFF; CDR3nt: TGCGCCAGCAGTGAGTCGGACAGGGACACCGGGGAGCTGTTTTTT
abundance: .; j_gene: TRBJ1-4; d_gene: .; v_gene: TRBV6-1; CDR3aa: CASSEAREKLFF; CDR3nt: TGTGCCAGCAGTGAAGCGAGGGAAAAACTGTTTTTT
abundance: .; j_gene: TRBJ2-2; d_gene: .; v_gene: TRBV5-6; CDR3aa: CASRGRRTGELFF; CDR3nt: TGTGCCAGCAGGGGCCGGCGAACCGGGGAGCTGTTTTTT
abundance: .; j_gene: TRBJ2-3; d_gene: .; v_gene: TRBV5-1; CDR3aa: CASSFQGQSDTQYF; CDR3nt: TGCGCCAGCAGCTTTCAGGGACAATCGGATACGCAGTATTTT
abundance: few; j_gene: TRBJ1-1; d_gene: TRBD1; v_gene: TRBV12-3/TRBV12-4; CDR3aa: CASSLDRATEAFF; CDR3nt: TGTGCCAGCAGTCTGGACAGGGCCACTGAAGCTTTCTTT
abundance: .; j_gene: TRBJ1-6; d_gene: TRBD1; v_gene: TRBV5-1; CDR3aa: CASSLETGGNSPLHF; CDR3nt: TGCGCCAGCAGCTTGGAGACAGGGGGCAATTCACCCCTCCACTTT
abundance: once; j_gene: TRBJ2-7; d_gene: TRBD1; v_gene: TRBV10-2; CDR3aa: CASSGDRVRYEQYF; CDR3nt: TGCGCCAGCAGTGGGGACAGGGTCCGTTACGAGCAGTACTTC
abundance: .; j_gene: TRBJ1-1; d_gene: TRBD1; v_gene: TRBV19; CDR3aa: CASSIGTLGTGATEAFF; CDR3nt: TGTGCCAGTAGTATTGGCACACTCGGGACAGGGGCCACTGAAGCTTTCTTT
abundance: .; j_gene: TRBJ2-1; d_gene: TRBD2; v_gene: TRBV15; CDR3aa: CATSKVRAGGSSYNEQFF; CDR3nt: TGTGCCACCAGCAAGGTCCGGGCGGGAGGGAGCTCCTACAATGAGCAGTTCTTC
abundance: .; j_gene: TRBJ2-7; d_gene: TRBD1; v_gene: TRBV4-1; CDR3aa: CASSRVDRADEQYF; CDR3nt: TGCGCCAGCAGCCGAGTCGACAGGGCGGACGAGCAGTACTTC
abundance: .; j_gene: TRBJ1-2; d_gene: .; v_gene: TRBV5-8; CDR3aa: CASSDFRDRPGDYGYTF; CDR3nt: TGTGCCAGCAGCGACTTCCGGGACCGCCCGGGAGACTATGGCTACACCTTC
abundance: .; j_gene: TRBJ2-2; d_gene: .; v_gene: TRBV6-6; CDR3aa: CASSYPTGNTGELFF; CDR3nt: TGTGCCAGCAGTTACCCGACTGGGAACACCGGGGAGCTGTTTTTT
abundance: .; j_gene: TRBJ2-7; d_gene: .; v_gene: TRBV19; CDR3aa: CASSISGEGHYEQYF; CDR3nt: TGTGCCAGTAGTATCTCGGGGGAAGGTCACTACGAGCAGTACTTC
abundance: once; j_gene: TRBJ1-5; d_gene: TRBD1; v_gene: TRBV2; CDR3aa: CASSKDRSNQPQHF; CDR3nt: TGTGCCAGCAGTAAGGACAGGTCCAATCAGCCCCAGCATTTT
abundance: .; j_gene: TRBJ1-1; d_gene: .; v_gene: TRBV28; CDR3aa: CASQGRMAFF; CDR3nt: TGTGCCAGCCAGGGTCGGATGGCTTTCTTT
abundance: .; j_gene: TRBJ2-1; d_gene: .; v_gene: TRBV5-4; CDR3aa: CASSAHSGNNEQFF; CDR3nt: TGTGCCAGCAGCGCACATTCCGGGAACAATGAGCAGTTCTTC